This note documents a single TCR beta chain sequence. Its target is not known. The second PCR ran roughly 7 to 12 cycles with a sample-barcoded 5' primer and J-beta primers. Using its own MiXCR run on the 5' RACE reads, TCRdb lists one record per CDR3 protein. The profile shows 1.5 million to 2 million distinct CDR3 sequences, less than 50% of them singletons. Trimming removed 5 bases from V and 4 bases from J, with 17 bases in between. The CDR3 extends over 15 amino acids. Germline CDR1 MNHEY, CDR2 SVGEGT. Donors each provided approximately 9.6 milliliters of peripheral blood. The data belong to a study of blood T cells in healthy people across ages. Across the study: Capture via template switching afforded approximately one barcoded beta molecule per two T cells. Whole-study results and caveats: Older age went with lower TCR beta diversity per million T cells, in a roughly linear way. Naive T cell percentage showed a strong correlation with the diversity of TCR beta.

The rearrangement uses TRBV6-2 or TRBV6-3 and TRBJ1-2; D perhaps matches TRBD1 (5 bases). The source is a woman aged 40 to 55 in good health. Material for sequencing was blood. CDR3 protein: CASSGPGRGSYGYTF. The CDR3 DNA reads as TGTGCCAGCAGTGGCCCAGGGCGTGGGAGCTATGGCTACACCTTC.